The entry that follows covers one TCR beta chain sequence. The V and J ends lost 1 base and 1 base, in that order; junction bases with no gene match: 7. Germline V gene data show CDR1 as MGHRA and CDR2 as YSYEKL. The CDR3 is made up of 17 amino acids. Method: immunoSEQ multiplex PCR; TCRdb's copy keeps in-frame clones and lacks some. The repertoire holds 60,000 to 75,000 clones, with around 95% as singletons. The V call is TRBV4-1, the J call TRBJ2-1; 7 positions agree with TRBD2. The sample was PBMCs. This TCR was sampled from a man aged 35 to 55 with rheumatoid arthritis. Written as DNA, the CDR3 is TGCGCCAGCAGCCAAGGTTCTGGCGGGAGTTCCTACAATGAGCAGTTCTTC. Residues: CASSQGSGGSSYNEQFF.